Listed here are 12 T cell receptor beta chains from one sample, sequenced in a study of blood T cell repertoires in COVID-19. Measured with immunoSEQ multiplex PCR; TCRdb has only the in-frame clones, and not every one. The data hold about 350,000 clones, with about 87% observed a single time. The sample comprised peripheral blood. The receptors shown here come from a woman in her 50s with COVID-19, enrolled during active disease.

This clone was recorded only once. V is TRBV11-3 and J is TRBJ2-1; TRBD2 matches 7 bases. The CDR3 loop spans 15 amino acids. Trimming removed 5 bases from V and 3 bases from J; junction bases left unmatched: 7. Germline-derived CDR1 and CDR2 are SGHNT and YENEEA. The chain's CDR3 is CASSLRRGFYNEQFF. DNA of the CDR3: TGTGCCAGCAGCCTACGGCGGGGGTTCTACAATGAGCAGTTCTTC.

Concerning this clone itself: A junction end diverges from the germline sequence, so it may reflect a read error. The V gene is TRBV11-2, the J gene TRBJ1-1; D remains ambiguous. Germline loops: CDR1 SGHAT, CDR2 FQNNGV. There are 11 residues in the CDR3. The DNA of the CDR3 is TGTGCCAGCAGCTTCGGTACTGAAGCTTATTTT. Protein product: CASSFGTEAYF.

The V gene is TRBV7-3, the J gene TRBJ2-2, with 8 bases identical to TRBD2. Germline assignment: CDR1 SGHTA and CDR2 FQGTGA. The CDR3 loop spans 21 amino acids. Losses at the gene ends were 5 bases for V and 4 bases for J; bases not matched to a gene: 24. The CDR3 protein is CASSPPGLTSGSWGATGELFF. CDR3 nucleotides: TGTGCCAGCAGCCCCCCTGGGCTGACGAGCGGGAGTTGGGGGGCCACCGGGGAGCTGTTTTTT.

The chain is built from TRBV4-1 and TRBJ2-3; 7 bases match TRBD1. CDR3 length: 18 amino acids. The V gene's germline CDR1 is MGHRA and CDR2 YSYEKL. J lost 2 bases, V lost 1 base, and 12 bases had no gene match. The CDR3 is CASSQAPTGSRHTDTQYF. For the CDR3, the DNA is TGCGCCAGCAGCCAAGCCCCGACAGGGTCGAGACACACAGATACGCAGTATTTT.

This clone was counted a few times. V is TRBV29-1 and J is TRBJ1-5, with TRBD1 as a possible D gene (6 bases). V lost 5 bases and J 4 bases, leaving 9 bases between the germline ends. CDR3 length: 12 residues. Per germline, CDR1 SQVTM and CDR2 ANQGSEA. CDR3 coding DNA: TGCAGCGTTTCGCAGGGGAATCAGCCCCAGCATTTT. Translation gives CSVSQGNQPQHF.

The chain is built from TRBV14 and TRBJ2-2; D uncertain. Germline lookup yields CDR1 SGHDN and CDR2 FVKESK. V was pared by 5 bases and J by 6 bases, with 16 bases between. The CDR3 has 15 residues. The CDR3 DNA reads as TGTGCCAGCAGCTTACATACGCAGGTTCCCGGGGAGCTGTTTTTT. This encodes CASSLHTQVPGELFF.

The chain carries TRBV27 and TRBJ2-3; tentative D call: TRBD1 (5 bases). This CDR3 spans 16 amino acids. The germline V gene has CDR1 MNHEY and CDR2 SMNVEV (reference sequence). V lost 1 base to trimming and J lost 1 base, with 12 bases between them. This chain's CDR3 is CASSLLGVAGTDTQYF. The CDR3 region has the DNA TGTGCCAGCAGTTTATTAGGGGTTGCGGGCACAGATACGCAGTATTTT.

The rearrangement uses TRBV9 and TRBJ2-1; the match to TRBD1 covers 7 bases. Germline CDR1 SGDLS, CDR2 YYNGEE. The V segment lost 0 bases and the J segment 1 base; nucleotides outside the gene matches: 4. The CDR3 consists of 16 residues. The CDR3 DNA reads as TGTGCCAGCAGCGTAGGACAGGGCGGGTCCTACAATGAGCAGTTCTTC. Its protein product is CASSVGQGGSYNEQFF.

The CDR3 nucleotides read TGTGCCAGCAGCGTCGCTCTAGTTGAAGAGACCCAGTACTTC. Residues: CASSVALVEETQYF. The chain combines TRBV9 with TRBJ2-5, with D unclear. CDR1 is SGDLS and CDR2 is YYNGEE in the germline V gene. This CDR3 has 14 amino acids. The ends were cut back, 2 bases at V and 3 bases at J, with 11 bases in the middle.

The chain is built from TRBV30 and TRBJ1-3, with TRBD1 matching 9 bases. V gave up 2 bases and J gave up 0 bases; unmatched junction bases: 8. CDR3 length equals 17 residues. Germline V lookup: CDR1 GTSNPN, CDR2 SVGIG (reference sequence). The CDR3 reads CAWSRLQTGGSGNTIYF. CDR3 DNA sequence: TGTGCCTGGAGTAGACTCCAGACAGGGGGCTCTGGAAACACCATATATTTT.

The genes are TRBV19 and TRBJ2-2, with 15 bases identical to TRBD2. The germline gives CDR1 LNHDA, CDR2 SQIVND (reference sequence). Trimming removed 9 bases from V and 0 bases from J; junction bases left unmatched: 11. The CDR3 has 19 residues. The CDR3 here is CASHPGLAGGITNTGELFF. The CDR3 DNA reads TGTGCCAGCCACCCCGGACTAGCGGGAGGGATAACGAACACCGGGGAGCTGTTTTTT.

V and J are TRBV18 and TRBJ1-3; D gene uncertain. The germline V gene has CDR1 KGHSH and CDR2 LQKENI. V shed 0 bases and J shed 0 bases, with 9 bases lying between them. The CDR3 totals 16 residues. The CDR3 loop reads CASSPPGPSSGNTIYF. Written as DNA, the CDR3 is TGTGCCAGCTCACCACCTGGCCCAAGCTCTGGAAACACCATATATTTT.